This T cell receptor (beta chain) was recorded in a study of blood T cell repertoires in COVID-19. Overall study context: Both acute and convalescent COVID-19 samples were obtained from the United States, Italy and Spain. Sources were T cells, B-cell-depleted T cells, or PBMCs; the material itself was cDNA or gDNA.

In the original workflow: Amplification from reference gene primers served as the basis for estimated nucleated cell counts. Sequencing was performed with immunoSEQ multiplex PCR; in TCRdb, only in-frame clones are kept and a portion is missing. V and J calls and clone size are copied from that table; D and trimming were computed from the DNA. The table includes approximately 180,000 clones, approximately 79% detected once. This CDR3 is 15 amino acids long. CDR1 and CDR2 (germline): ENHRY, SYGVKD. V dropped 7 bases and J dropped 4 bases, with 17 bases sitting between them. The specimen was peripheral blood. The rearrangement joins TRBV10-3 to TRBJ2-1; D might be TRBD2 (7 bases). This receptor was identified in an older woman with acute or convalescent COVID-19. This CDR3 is CAITPGKGGYNEQFF. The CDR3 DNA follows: TGTGCCATCACCCCGGGGAAGGGGGGGTACAATGAGCAGTTCTTC.